These 6 T cell receptor beta chains share one sample of origin, sequenced in a study of control samples from healthy donors and cancer patients. Sequencing was performed with immunoSEQ multiplex PCR; in TCRdb, only in-frame clones are kept and a portion is missing. The top ten hold approximately 12% of the sample, which has tens of thousands of clones, 91% seen once. Sequencing was performed on PBMCs. The receptors stem from a man aged 50 to 59 with lung cancer.

The V and J genes are TRBV25-1 and TRBJ1-2; tentative D call: TRBD1 (5 bases). The CDR3 extends over 16 amino acids. The germline gives CDR1 MGHDK, CDR2 SYGVNS. Trimming took 1 base from V and 4 from J, leaving 16 bases between them. CDR3: CASSELRGDSAYGYTF. CDR3 coding DNA: TGTGCCAGCAGTGAATTACGTGGGGACTCGGCCTATGGCTACACCTTC.

The chain has TRBV7-8 and TRBJ1-4; 7 nucleotides line up with TRBD1. V dropped 5 bases and J dropped 5; count of bases not matched to a gene: 5. The CDR3 extends over 14 amino acids. From germline, CDR1 is SGHVS and CDR2 FQNEAQ. The CDR3 coding sequence is TGTGCCAGCAGCACTGGACAGGCCAATGAAAAACTGTTTTTT. This gives the protein CASSTGQANEKLFF.

This clone came up once. The chain carries TRBV5-1 and TRBJ1-2; the D gene is possibly TRBD1 (5 bases). CDR1 is SGHRS, CDR2 YFSETQ, per germline. V was trimmed by 0 bases and J by 5 bases, leaving 14 bases between them. This CDR3 has 15 residues. The CDR3 coding sequence is TGCGCCAGCAGCTTGGGAGACAGTAACCGTTATGGCTACACCTTC. As protein: CASSLGDSNRYGYTF.

The rearrangement links TRBV3-1 (or the pseudogene TRBV3-2) to TRBJ1-4; D is ambiguous. The CDR3 totals 15 residues. Germline V gene lookup returns CDR1 LGHDT and CDR2 YNNKEL (reference sequence). V lost 0 bases and J 10 bases, leaving 15 bases between the germline ends. The CDR3 region is CASSQDSVPGGKLFF. Here the CDR3 DNA reads TGTGCCAGCAGCCAAGATTCTGTGCCCGGAGGAAAACTGTTTTTT.

The chain links TRBV19 to TRBJ2-3; TRBD2 matches 7 bases. The germline V gene encodes CDR1 LNHDA and CDR2 SQIVND (reference sequence). CDR3 length: 16 amino acids. V was pared by 3 bases and J by 0 bases, with 6 bases of the junction left unmatched. This chain's CDR3 is CASSIIAGTSTDTQYF. The CDR3, as DNA: TGTGCCAGTAGTATTATAGCGGGTACCAGCACAGATACGCAGTATTTT.

This chain joins TRBV18 and TRBJ2-3, with 10 nucleotides matching TRBD2. Germline CDR1 and CDR2: KGHSH and LQKENI. V lost 3 bases and J lost 8; bases outside the gene matches: 2. CDR3 size: 13 residues. The CDR3 nucleotides read TGTGCCAGCTCACCCGCTAGCGGGGGTACGCAGTATTTT. Protein: CASSPASGGTQYF.